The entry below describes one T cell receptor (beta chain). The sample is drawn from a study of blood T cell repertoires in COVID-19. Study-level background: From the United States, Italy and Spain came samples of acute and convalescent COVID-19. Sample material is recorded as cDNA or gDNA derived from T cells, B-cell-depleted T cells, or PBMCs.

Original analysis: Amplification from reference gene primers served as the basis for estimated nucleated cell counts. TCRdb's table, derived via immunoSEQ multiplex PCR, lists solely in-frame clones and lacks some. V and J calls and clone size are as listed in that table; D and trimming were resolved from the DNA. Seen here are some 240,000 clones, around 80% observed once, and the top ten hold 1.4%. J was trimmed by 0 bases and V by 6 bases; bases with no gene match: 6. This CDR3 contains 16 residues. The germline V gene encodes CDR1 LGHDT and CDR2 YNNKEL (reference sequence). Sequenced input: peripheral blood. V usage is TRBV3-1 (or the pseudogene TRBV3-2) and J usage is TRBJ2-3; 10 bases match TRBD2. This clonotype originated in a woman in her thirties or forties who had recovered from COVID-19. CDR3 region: CASSIAAGGSTDTQYF. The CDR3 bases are TGTGCCAGCAGTATAGCAGCGGGGGGGAGCACAGATACGCAGTATTTT.